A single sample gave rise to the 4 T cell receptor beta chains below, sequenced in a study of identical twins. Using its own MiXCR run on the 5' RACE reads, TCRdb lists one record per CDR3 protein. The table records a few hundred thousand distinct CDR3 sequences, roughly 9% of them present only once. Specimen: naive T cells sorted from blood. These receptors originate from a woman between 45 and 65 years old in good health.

CDR3 DNA sequence: TGTGCCAGCAGCCCCACTCGGACTAGCGGGAACCGGGAGCTGTTTTTT. It is translated as CASSPTRTSGNRELFF. V gene TRBV28 combines with J gene TRBJ2-2; TRBD2 matches at 12 bases. Trimming cost V 6 bases and J 9 bases; bases outside gene matches: 11. CDR1 is MDHEN, CDR2 SYDVKM, per germline. The CDR3 totals 16 residues.

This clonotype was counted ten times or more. The CDR3: CASSQDNSRISQYF. Written as DNA, the CDR3 is TGCGCCAGCAGCCAAGATAACTCCCGGATATCCCAGTACTTC. The chain combines TRBV4-1 with TRBJ2-5; no clear D gene. V was shortened by 0 bases and J by 9 bases, with 14 bases between the two germline ends. Germline CDR1 reads MGHRA; CDR2 reads YSYEKL. The CDR3 totals 14 residues.

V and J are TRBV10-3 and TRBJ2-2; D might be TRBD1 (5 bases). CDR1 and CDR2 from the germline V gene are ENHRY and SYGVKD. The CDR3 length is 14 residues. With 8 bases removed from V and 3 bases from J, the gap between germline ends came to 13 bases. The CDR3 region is CAIRRLGDTGELFF. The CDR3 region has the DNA TGTGCCATCCGGCGGCTAGGGGACACCGGGGAGCTGTTTTTT.

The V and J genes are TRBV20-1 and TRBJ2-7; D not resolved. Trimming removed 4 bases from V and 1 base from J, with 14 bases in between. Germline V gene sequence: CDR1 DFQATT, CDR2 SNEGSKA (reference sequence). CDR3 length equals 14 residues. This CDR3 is CSANGPSTSYEQYF. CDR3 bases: TGCAGTGCTAACGGGCCCAGCACTTCCTACGAGCAGTACTTC.